A single sample gave rise to the 8 T cell receptor beta chains below, sequenced in a study of cytomegalovirus exposure and HLA in healthy donors. Clones were read by immunoSEQ multiplex PCR, and TCRdb kept only the in-frame ones, dropping some. The sample yields about 100,000 clones, 90% to 96% seen once. Sequenced sample: PBMCs. Source of these receptors: a woman aged 18-29 years in good health and CMV-seronegative.

The chain recombines TRBV28 with TRBJ1-5; D is possibly TRBD1 (5 bases). CDR3 size: 16 residues. Trimming pared 2 bases from V and 4 bases from J, leaving 15 bases between. Germline loops: CDR1 MDHEN, CDR2 SYDVKM. CDR3 DNA: TGTGCCAGCAGTTTAGGTAGCGGGGCTGAGAATCAGCCCCAGCATTTT. As protein: CASSLGSGAENQPQHF. Full variable domain (outside the CDR3, taken from reference TRBV28 and TRBJ1-5): DVKVTQSSRYLVKRTGEKVFLECVQDMDHENMFWYRQDPGLGLRLIYFSYDVKMKEKGDIPEGYSVSREKKERFSLILESASTNQTSMYLCASSLGSGAENQPQHFGDGTRLSIL.

This clone was seen just once. This chain links TRBV27 with TRBJ2-1; the match to TRBD2 covers 8 bases. In germline, CDR1 is MNHEY, CDR2 SMNVEV (reference sequence). Trimming at V came to 5 bases and at J to 0 bases, leaving 12 bases not matched to a gene. The CDR3 is made up of 18 amino acids. The chain's CDR3 is CASSGSEAGGNSYNEQFF. The CDR3 bases are TGTGCCAGCAGTGGCTCCGAGGCGGGGGGTAACTCCTACAATGAGCAGTTCTTC.

J is TRBJ2-5 and V is TRBV4-1; TRBD2 aligns across 9 bases. The junction had 17 bases not matched to a gene; V was cut back by 4 bases and J by 5 bases. Looked up from germline, CDR1 is MGHRA and CDR2 is YSYEKL. This CDR3 is 18 amino acids long. The CDR3 bases are TGCGCCAGCAGCCGAACTACCCGGGGCGGGGGGGCCGGGGAGACCCAGTACTTC. Residues: CASSRTTRGGGAGETQYF.

V and J are TRBV28 and TRBJ1-1; D might be TRBD1 (6 bases). Trimming removed 6 bases at V and 5 bases at J, with 19 bases between. Looked up from germline, CDR1 is MDHEN and CDR2 is SYDVKM. This CDR3 contains 15 residues. The CDR3 reads CASSTGAGGRTEAFF. The CDR3 nucleotides read TGTGCCAGCAGCACGGGGGCGGGGGGGCGGACTGAAGCTTTCTTT.

The genes are TRBV28 and TRBJ1-6; D ambiguous. CDR3 length equals 12 residues. Germline V lookup: CDR1 MDHEN, CDR2 SYDVKM. Trimming pared 5 bases from V and 9 bases from J, leaving 8 bases between. The CDR3 loop is CASSRSTSPLHF. The CDR3 DNA sequence: TGTGCCAGCAGTCGGAGTACTTCACCCCTCCACTTT.

The chain links TRBV2 to TRBJ1-2; TRBD1 is a possible D gene (5 bases). Germline assignment: CDR1 SNHLY and CDR2 FYNNEI. The CDR3 has 14 amino acids. Trimming shortened V by 5 bases and J by 3 bases, and 13 bases separated the two germline ends. The DNA for the CDR3 is TGTGCCAGCAGTTACACACAAGGGGACTATGGCTACACCTTC. It yields the protein CASSYTQGDYGYTF.

The chain carries TRBV2 and TRBJ1-1; 8 bases agree with TRBD1. The CDR3 length is 16 residues. Germline V gene data show CDR1 as SNHLY and CDR2 as FYNNEI. The junction had 10 bases not matched to a gene; V was cut back by 7 bases and J by 0 bases. The CDR3 here is CASTSQGAGLNTEAFF. CDR3 sequence (DNA): TGTGCCAGCACCTCCCAGGGGGCAGGCCTGAACACTGAAGCTTTCTTT.

This clone was counted once. V usage is TRBV6-1 and J usage is TRBJ1-1; D unclear. The CDR3 covers 12 residues. Per germline, CDR1 MNHNS and CDR2 SASEGT. V lost 4 bases to trimming and J lost 1 base, with 4 bases between them. The CDR3 loop is CASSAGNTEAFF. The CDR3 coding sequence is TGTGCCAGCAGTGCGGGGAACACTGAAGCTTTCTTT.